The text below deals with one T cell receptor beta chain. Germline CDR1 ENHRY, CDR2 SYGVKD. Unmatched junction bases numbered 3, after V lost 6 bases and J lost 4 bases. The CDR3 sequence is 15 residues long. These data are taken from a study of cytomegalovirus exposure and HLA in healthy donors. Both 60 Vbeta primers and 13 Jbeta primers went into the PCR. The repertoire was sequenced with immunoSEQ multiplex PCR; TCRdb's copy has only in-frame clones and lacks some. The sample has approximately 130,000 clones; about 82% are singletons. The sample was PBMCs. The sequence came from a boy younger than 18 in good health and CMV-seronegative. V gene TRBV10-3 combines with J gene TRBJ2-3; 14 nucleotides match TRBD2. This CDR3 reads CAISGTSGSPDTQYF. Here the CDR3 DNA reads TGTGCCATCAGCGGGACTAGCGGGAGTCCAGATACGCAGTATTTT.